Each of the 10 T cell receptor beta chains below was sequenced from the same sample in a study of identical twins (dated by TCRdb to 2016 to 2017). Library preparation used 5' RACE. TCRdb names Illumina HiSeq 2000 as the instrument used. The public reads were reanalyzed by TCRdb: fastp trimming at Q25, MiXCR alignment, in-frame beta chains only. Rows merge per CDR3 protein into single entries with the most common DNA and genes. Within this sample are some 690,000 distinct CDR3 sequences, with 21% of them counted one time only. The ten top clones hold 4% to 4.5% of the sample. This same sample was also part of a study on T cells expressing NK-cell markers.

Sequenced material: PBMCs. The receptors were sampled from a woman between 18 and 29 years old in good health.

The chain is built from TRBV4-2 and TRBJ2-1; D remains ambiguous. The CDR3 is made up of 16 amino acids. From germline, CDR1 is LGHNA and CDR2 YNFKEQ. V was trimmed by 1 base and J by 4 bases, leaving 14 bases between them. CDR3 nucleotide sequence: TGTGCCAGCAGCCAAGCTAGGCCCTCCCATTACAATGAGCAGTTCTTC. It specifies CASSQARPSHYNEQFF.

This chain uses TRBV6-4 with TRBJ2-1, with 16 bases fitting TRBD2. CDR3 size: 16 residues. CDR1 and CDR2 (germline): MRHNA, SNTAGT. With 6 bases clipped from V and 5 bases from J, the junction kept 4 bases outside the gene matches. The CDR3 region has the DNA TGTGCCAGCAGCGGGACTAGCGGGGGGGTTGACAATGAGCAGTTCTTC. Residues: CASSGTSGGVDNEQFF.

This clonotype was seen more than once but under ten times. The rearrangement links TRBV27 to TRBJ2-5; D is uncertain. The CDR3 is made up of 13 amino acids. V dropped 7 bases and J dropped 5 bases, with 14 bases sitting between them. Germline V gene sequence: CDR1 MNHEY, CDR2 SMNVEV (reference sequence). This CDR3 reads CASTDLVRETQYF. CDR3 DNA sequence: TGTGCCAGCACCGACCTCGTAAGGGAGACCCAGTACTTC.

The chain employs TRBV14 and TRBJ1-2, with D possibly TRBD1 on 5 matching bases. Germline V gene data show CDR1 as SGHDN and CDR2 as FVKESK. The length of the CDR3 is 18 residues. V shed 0 bases and J shed 3 bases, with 20 bases lying between them. CDR3 DNA: TGTGCCAGCAGCCAAGAGGCCAATGGGGCGCTCGGAGACTATGGCTACACCTTC. Translation gives CASSQEANGALGDYGYTF.

V gene TRBV20-1 combines with J gene TRBJ2-7; TRBD1 aligns across 9 bases. Germline CDR1 DFQATT, CDR2 SNEGSKA (reference sequence). The V segment lost 7 bases and the J segment 6 bases; nucleotides outside the gene matches: 10. This CDR3 contains 13 residues. The CDR3 nucleotides read TGCAGTGGCCGACAGGGGGTGGGAAGCGAGCAGTACTTC. Its protein is CSGRQGVGSEQYF.

The sample holds a few counts of this clonotype. This chain links TRBV30 with TRBJ2-5; D assignment may be TRBD1 or TRBD2 (6 bases each). V was cut by 4 bases and J by 5 bases, with 20 bases left in between. Per the germline V gene, CDR1 is GTSNPN and CDR2 is SVGIG (reference sequence). The CDR3 is 15 residues long. This CDR3 is CAWTLSSRRGETQYF. CDR3 coding DNA: TGTGCCTGGACCCTCTCAAGCCGGAGGGGGGAGACCCAGTACTTC.

V usage is TRBV7-9 and J usage is TRBJ2-7, with 7 bases that match TRBD2. The V gene's germline CDR1 is SEHNR and CDR2 FQNEAQ (reference sequence). Trimming removed 6 bases from V and 5 bases from J; junction bases left unmatched: 4. The CDR3 contains 12 residues. The CDR3 coding sequence is TGTGCCAGCAGGTCGCTAGCGGACGAGCAGTACTTC. Encoded protein: CASRSLADEQYF.

The genes are TRBV7-9 and TRBJ1-2; tentatively, D is TRBD1 (5 bases). Germline V CDR1 and CDR2: SEHNR, FQNEAQ (reference sequence). The CDR3 is 16 amino acids. Trimming took 2 bases from V and 3 from J, leaving 16 bases between them. The CDR3 sequence: CASSLMLGRYDYGYTF. In DNA form, the CDR3 reads TGTGCCAGCAGCTTAATGTTGGGACGGTACGACTATGGCTACACCTTC. Combining the CDR3 with reference TRBV7-9 and TRBJ1-2 gives the whole variable domain DTGVSQNPRHKITKRGQNVTFRCDPISEHNRLYWYRQTLGQGPEFLTYFQNEAQLEKSRLLSDRFSAERPKGSFSTLEIQRTEQGDSAMYLCASSLMLGRYDYGYTFGSGTRLTVV.

This clonotype has ten or more counts. This rearrangement joins TRBV5-1 to TRBJ2-3, with D perhaps given as TRBD1 or TRBD2 (6 bases each). V was trimmed by 5 bases and J by 3 bases, leaving 13 bases between them. The CDR3 is 14 amino acids. The germline gives CDR1 SGHRS, CDR2 YFSETQ. In nucleotides, the CDR3 is TGCGCCAGCAGATGGGGGGCTGAAACAGATACGCAGTATTTT. Amino acids: CASRWGAETDTQYF.

The chain joins TRBV7-3 to TRBJ2-3, with D tentatively TRBD1 (5 bases). Trimming left V 1 base short and J 1 base short, with 18 bases between. The CDR3 has 18 residues. In germline, CDR1 is SGHTA, CDR2 FQGTGA. The CDR3: CASSLKGAVSVGTDTQYF. The CDR3 nucleotides read TGTGCCAGCAGCTTAAAAGGGGCGGTTTCAGTCGGCACAGATACGCAGTATTTT.